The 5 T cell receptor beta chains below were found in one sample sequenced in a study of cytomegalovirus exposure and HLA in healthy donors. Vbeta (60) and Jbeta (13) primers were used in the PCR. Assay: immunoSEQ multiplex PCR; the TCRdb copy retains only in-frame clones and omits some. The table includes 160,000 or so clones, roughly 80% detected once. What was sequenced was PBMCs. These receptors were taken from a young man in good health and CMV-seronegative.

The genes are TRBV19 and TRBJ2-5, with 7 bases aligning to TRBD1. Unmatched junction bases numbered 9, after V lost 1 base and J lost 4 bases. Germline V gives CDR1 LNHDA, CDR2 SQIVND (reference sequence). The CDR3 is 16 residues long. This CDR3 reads CASSIGTDRVSETQYF. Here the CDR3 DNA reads TGTGCCAGTAGTATAGGAACCGACAGGGTGTCAGAGACCCAGTACTTC.

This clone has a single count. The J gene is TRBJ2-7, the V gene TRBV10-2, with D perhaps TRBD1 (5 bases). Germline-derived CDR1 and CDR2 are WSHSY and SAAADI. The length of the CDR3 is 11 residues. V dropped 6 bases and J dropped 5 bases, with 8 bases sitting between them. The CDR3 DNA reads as TGCGCCAGCAGGGGGCTCGACGAGCAGTACTTC. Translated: CASRGLDEQYF.

CDR3 coding DNA: TGTGCCAGCTCACCCGGGACAGGCCGGAACACTGAAGCTTTCTTT. Protein sequence: CASSPGTGRNTEAFF. The rearrangement links TRBV18 to TRBJ1-1; 8 positions match TRBD1. Looked up from germline, CDR1 is KGHSH and CDR2 is LQKENI. This CDR3 comprises 15 residues. The V segment lost 3 bases and the J segment 1 base; nucleotides outside the gene matches: 4.

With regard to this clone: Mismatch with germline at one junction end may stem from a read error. The CDR3 sequence is CSSSFQTGGLYNEQFF. The CDR3 DNA is TGTTCCAGCAGCTTCCAGACAGGGGGCCTTTACAATGAGCAGTTCTTC. The chain has TRBV7-9 and TRBJ2-1; TRBD1 agrees at 10 bases. Germline loops: CDR1 SEHNR, CDR2 FQNEAQ (reference sequence). CDR3 size: 16 residues.

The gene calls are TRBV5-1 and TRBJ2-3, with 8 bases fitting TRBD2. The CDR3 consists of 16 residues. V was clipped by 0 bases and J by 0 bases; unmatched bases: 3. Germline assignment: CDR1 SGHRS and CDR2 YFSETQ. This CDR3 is CASSLAGGISTDTQYF. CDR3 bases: TGCGCCAGCAGCTTGGCGGGGGGGATAAGCACAGATACGCAGTATTTT.